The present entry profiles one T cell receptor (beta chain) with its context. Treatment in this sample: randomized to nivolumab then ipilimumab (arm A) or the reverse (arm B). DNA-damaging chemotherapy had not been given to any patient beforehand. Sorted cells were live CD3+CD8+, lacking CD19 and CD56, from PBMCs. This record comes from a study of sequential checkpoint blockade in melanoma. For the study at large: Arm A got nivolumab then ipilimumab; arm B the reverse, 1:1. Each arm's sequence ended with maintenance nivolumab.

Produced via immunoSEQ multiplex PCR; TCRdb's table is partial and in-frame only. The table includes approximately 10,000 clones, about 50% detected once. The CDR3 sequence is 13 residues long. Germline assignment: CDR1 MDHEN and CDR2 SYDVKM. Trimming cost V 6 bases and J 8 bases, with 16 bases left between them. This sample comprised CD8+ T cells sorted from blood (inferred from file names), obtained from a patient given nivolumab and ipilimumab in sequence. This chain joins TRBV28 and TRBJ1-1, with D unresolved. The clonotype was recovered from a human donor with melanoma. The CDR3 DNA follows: TGTGCCAGCAGGTTGCCTGGGCCCTTAGAAGCTTTCTTT. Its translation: CASRLPGPLEAFF.